This section outlines one T cell receptor (beta chain) sequence together with its context. The sample belongs to a study of monozygotic twins with inflammatory bowel disease. The germline V gene has CDR1 LGHNT and CDR2 FRNRAP. There are 14 residues in the CDR3. Every TCR library drew on about 3.5 ug of total RNA. With the 5' RACE reads reprocessed, TCRdb shows one record per CDR3 protein and no DNA. This sample's clone table lists 350,000 to 400,000 distinct CDR3 sequences. Sequences were obtained from blood. The TCR was taken from a human donor with ulcerative colitis or Crohn's disease, or a healthy co-twin of an affected twin (not recorded which). The V call is TRBV12-5, the J call TRBJ2-1. CDR3: CASGLASSYNEQFF.